The source of this T cell receptor (beta chain) is a study of T-cell memory formation after mild COVID-19. Study-level findings and limits: The study found contracting CD4+ clones mainly in CM and EM and contracting CD8+ clones in EMRA.

V shed 4 bases, J shed 3 bases, and the junction held 3 bases outside the gene matches. Germline CDR1 MNHNY, CDR2 SVGAGI (reference sequence). This CDR3 contains 13 residues. TCRdb independently ran MiXCR on the 5' RACE reads; one entry per CDR3 protein. The data hold approximately 410,000 distinct CDR3 sequences, with around 22% observed a single time. As regards this clonotype: The antigen remains unidentified.

This sequence originates from an adult woman who had mild COVID-19 (a few samples of this study predate the infection). Cell type and time point are not known. Sequenced: PBMCs or a T cell subset sorted from them (not recorded which). The rearrangement links TRBV6-6 to TRBJ2-7; TRBD2 matches at 7 bases. Here the CDR3 reads CASSSGGNYEQYF. CDR3 coding DNA: TGTGCCAGCAGTTCGGGGGGAAACTACGAGCAGTACTTC.